The 3 T cell receptor beta chains reported below all come from one sample, sequenced in a study of blood T cell repertoires in COVID-19. The repertoire was sequenced with immunoSEQ multiplex PCR; TCRdb's copy has only in-frame clones and lacks some. This table holds 150,000 to 200,000 clones, approximately 88% found once. Input material: peripheral blood. The receptors were sampled from a human donor in a cohort sampled during active COVID-19.

This chain connects TRBV5-4 to TRBJ2-2; D perhaps matches TRBD1 (6 bases). The CDR3 consists of 17 residues. V was trimmed by 0 bases and J by 4 bases, leaving 16 bases between them. Germline loops: CDR1 SGHNT, CDR2 YYREEE (reference sequence). Here the CDR3 reads CASSLAGVGAATGELFF. CDR3 DNA sequence: TGTGCCAGCAGCTTGGCAGGGGTCGGTGCTGCCACCGGGGAGCTGTTTTTT.

The chain uses TRBV19 and TRBJ1-1, with 10 bases matching TRBD1. Germline V gene data show CDR1 as LNHDA and CDR2 as SQIVND (reference sequence). Unmatched junction bases numbered 4, after V lost 5 bases and J lost 1 base. This CDR3 spans 15 amino acids. The CDR3 nucleotides read TGTGCCAGTAGTGGACGGACAGGGGGGAACACTGAAGCTTTCTTT. Translated: CASSGRTGGNTEAFF.

J is TRBJ2-3 and V is TRBV6-6; 14 bases align to TRBD2. CDR1 MNHNY and CDR2 SVGAGI come from the germline V gene (reference sequence). The ends lost 5 bases at V and 4 bases at J; junction bases unmatched: 8. This CDR3 has 17 residues. CDR3 in amino acids: CASSRGTSGGFADTQYF. The CDR3 nucleotides are TGTGCCAGCAGTCGCGGGACTAGCGGGGGTTTCGCAGATACGCAGTATTTT.